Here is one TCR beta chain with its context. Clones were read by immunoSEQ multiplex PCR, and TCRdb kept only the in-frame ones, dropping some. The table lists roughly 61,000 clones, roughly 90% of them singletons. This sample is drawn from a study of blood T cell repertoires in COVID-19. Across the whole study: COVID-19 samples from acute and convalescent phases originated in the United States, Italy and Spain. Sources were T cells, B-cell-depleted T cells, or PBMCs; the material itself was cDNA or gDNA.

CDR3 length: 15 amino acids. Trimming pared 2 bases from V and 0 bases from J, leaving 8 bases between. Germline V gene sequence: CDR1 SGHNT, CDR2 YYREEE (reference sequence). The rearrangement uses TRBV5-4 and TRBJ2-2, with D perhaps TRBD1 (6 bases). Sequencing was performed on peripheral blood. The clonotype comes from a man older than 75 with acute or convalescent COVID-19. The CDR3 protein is CASSFQGTNTGELFF. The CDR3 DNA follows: TGTGCCAGCAGCTTCCAGGGGACGAACACCGGGGAGCTGTTTTTT.